This T cell receptor beta chain comes out of a study of blood T cell repertoires in COVID-19. TCRdb keeps only in-frame clones here, not all; method: immunoSEQ multiplex PCR. The table records some 170,000 clones, 70% to 80% of them present only once. After removal of 2 bases from V and 7 bases from J, the junction contained 14 bases not matched to a gene. The CDR3 is 16 amino acids. Germline V gene lookup returns CDR1 LGHDT and CDR2 YNNKEL (reference sequence). The TCR originated in a woman between 50 and 59 years old who had recovered from COVID-19. The specimen was PBMCs or T cells enriched from blood (not recorded which). The chain links TRBV3-1 (or the pseudogene TRBV3-2) to TRBJ2-7; 7 bases are a match to TRBD1. The CDR3 spells CASSQQGQAGGSEQYF. Written as DNA, the CDR3 is TGTGCCAGCAGCCAACAGGGCCAGGCAGGGGGTTCGGAGCAGTACTTC.